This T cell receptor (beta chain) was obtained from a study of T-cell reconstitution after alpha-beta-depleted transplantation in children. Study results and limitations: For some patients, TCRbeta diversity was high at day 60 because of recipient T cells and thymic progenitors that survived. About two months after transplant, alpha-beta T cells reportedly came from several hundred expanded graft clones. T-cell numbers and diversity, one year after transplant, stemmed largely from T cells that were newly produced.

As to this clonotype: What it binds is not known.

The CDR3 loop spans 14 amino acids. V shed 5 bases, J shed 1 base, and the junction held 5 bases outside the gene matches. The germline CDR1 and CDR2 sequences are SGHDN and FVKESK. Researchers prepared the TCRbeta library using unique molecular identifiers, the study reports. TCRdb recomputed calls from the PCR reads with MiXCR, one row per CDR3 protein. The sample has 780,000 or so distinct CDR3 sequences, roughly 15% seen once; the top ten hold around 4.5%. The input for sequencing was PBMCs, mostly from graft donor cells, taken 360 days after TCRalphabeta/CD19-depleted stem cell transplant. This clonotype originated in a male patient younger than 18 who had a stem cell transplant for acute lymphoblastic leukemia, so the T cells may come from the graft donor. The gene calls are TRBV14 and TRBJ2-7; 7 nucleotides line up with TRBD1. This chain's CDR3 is CASSKNRGSYEQYF. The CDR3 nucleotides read TGTGCCAGCAGCAAAAACAGGGGATCCTACGAGCAGTACTTC.